The source of this T cell receptor beta chain is a study of cytomegalovirus exposure and HLA in healthy donors. With V trimmed by 1 base and J by 0 bases, 10 bases remained unmatched. The germline V gene encodes CDR1 SGHVS and CDR2 FNYEAQ. The CDR3 has 19 residues. This clone was recorded only once. PCR was performed using 60 Vbeta and 13 Jbeta primers. Here immunoSEQ multiplex PCR was the method, and the copy in TCRdb shows in-frame clones only, minus some. This table has about 110,000 clones, around 88% appearing once. Input material: PBMCs. This rearrangement joins TRBV7-6 to TRBJ2-5; 11 nucleotides agree with TRBD2. The TCR was taken from a man aged 35 to 55 in good health and CMV-seronegative. The CDR3 nucleotides are TGTGCCAGCAGCTTAGTGTCCCCCAGACTAGCGGGGTACCAAGAGACCCAGTACTTC. Amino acids: CASSLVSPRLAGYQETQYF. Full variable domain (remainder filled in from reference TRBV7-6 and TRBJ2-5): GAGVSQSPRYKVTKRGQDVALRCDPISGHVSLYWYRQALGQGPEFLTYFNYEAQQDKSGLPNDRFSAERPEGSISTLTIQRTEQRDSAMYRCASSLVSPRLAGYQETQYFGPGTRLLVL.